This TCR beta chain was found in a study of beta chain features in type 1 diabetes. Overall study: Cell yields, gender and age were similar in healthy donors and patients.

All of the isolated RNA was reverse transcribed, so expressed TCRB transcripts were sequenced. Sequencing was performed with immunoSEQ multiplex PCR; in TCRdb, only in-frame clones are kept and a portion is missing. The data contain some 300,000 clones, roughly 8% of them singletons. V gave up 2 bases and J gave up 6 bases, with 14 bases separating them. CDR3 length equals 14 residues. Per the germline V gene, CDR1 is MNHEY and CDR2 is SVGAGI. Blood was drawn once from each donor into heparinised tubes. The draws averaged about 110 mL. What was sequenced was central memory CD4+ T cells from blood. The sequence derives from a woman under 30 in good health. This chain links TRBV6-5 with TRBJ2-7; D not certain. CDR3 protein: CASSYADPLIEQYF. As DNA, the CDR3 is TGTGCCAGCAGTTACGCGGACCCCCTCATCGAGCAGTACTTC.